This entry features one TCR beta chain sequence. Profiling relied on immunoSEQ multiplex PCR, and the TCRdb table lists in-frame clones only, not all of them. The sample contains 95,000 to 150,000 clones, less than 90% of which appear only once. This sample stems from a study of blood T cell repertoires in COVID-19. V lost 5 bases, J lost 4 bases, and 12 bases lay in between. Germline CDR1 is SGHAT and CDR2 is FQNNGV. The CDR3 loop spans 15 amino acids. The sequence came from a woman older than 75 with acute or convalescent COVID-19. The chain is built from TRBV11-2 and TRBJ1-6; weak D call: TRBD1 (5 bases). The source material was peripheral blood. The CDR3 here is CASSPAGLYNSPLHF. Here the CDR3 DNA reads TGTGCCAGCAGCCCGGCAGGGTTGTATAATTCACCCCTCCACTTT.